The clone carrying this T cell receptor (beta chain) was observed once. The data are from a study of blood T cell repertoires in COVID-19. Data came from immunoSEQ multiplex PCR; TCRdb stores just in-frame clones and leaves some out. The sample has about 210,000 clones, approximately 80% seen once; the top ten hold approximately 9.2%. This TCR came from a man aged 35-49 years who had recovered from COVID-19. Specimen: PBMCs or T cells enriched from blood (not recorded which).

The DNA for the CDR3 is TGTGCCAGCAGTTACTCGGCGACCCAGGGTCAGGAGACCCAGTACTTC. It encodes CASSYSATQGQETQYF. This chain joins TRBV6-5 and TRBJ2-5; the D gene is possibly TRBD1 (5 bases). The CDR3 runs to 16 residues. Germline values: CDR1 MNHEY, CDR2 SVGAGI. Trimming removed 0 bases from V and 5 bases from J, with 16 bases in between.